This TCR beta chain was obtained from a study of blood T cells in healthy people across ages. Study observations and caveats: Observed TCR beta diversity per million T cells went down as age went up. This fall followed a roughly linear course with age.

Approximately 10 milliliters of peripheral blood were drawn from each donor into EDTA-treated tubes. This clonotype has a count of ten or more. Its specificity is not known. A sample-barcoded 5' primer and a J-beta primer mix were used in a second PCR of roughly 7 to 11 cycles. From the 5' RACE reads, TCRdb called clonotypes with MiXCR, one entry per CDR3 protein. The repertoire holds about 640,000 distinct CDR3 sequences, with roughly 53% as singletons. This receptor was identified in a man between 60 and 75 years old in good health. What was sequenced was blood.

The CDR3 sequence is CASSFSSRGATNYNEQFF. The CDR3 nucleotides are TGTGCCAGCAGTTTCAGTTCCAGGGGCGCGACAAACTACAATGAGCAGTTCTTC. The rearrangement joins TRBV6-2 or TRBV6-3 to TRBJ2-1; D is possibly TRBD1 (6 bases). Trimming stripped 4 bases from V and 3 bases from J, with 22 bases between. CDR1 is MNHEY and CDR2 is SVGEGT in the germline V gene. There are 18 residues in the CDR3.